These 15 T cell receptor beta chains originate from one sample sequenced in a study of blood T cells in healthy people across ages. PCR was performed a second time for about 7 to 11 cycles using a sample-barcoded 5' primer and a J-beta primer mix. TCRdb processed the 5' RACE reads anew with MiXCR; each CDR3 protein has one entry. The sample consists of hundreds of thousands of distinct CDR3 sequences, 40% to 65% of them appearing once. Material: blood. The receptors stem from a woman aged 80 or over in good health.

This chain uses TRBV27 with TRBJ1-5, with D possibly TRBD1 on 6 matching bases. The germline CDR1 and CDR2 sequences are MNHEY and SMNVEV (reference sequence). The CDR3 runs 15 residues. The V end was cut by 2 bases, the J end by 7 bases, with 15 bases between. The CDR3 reads CASSLTSTGEQPQHF. CDR3 DNA sequence: TGTGCCAGCAGTTTAACGTCGACAGGTGAGCAGCCCCAGCATTTT.

This clonotype appeared many times. V is TRBV25-1 and J is TRBJ2-3; TRBD1 agrees at 7 bases. CDR1 is MGHDK and CDR2 is SYGVNS in the germline V gene. The CDR3 runs to 16 residues. V shed 5 bases, J shed 2 bases, and the junction held 10 bases outside the gene matches. This chain's CDR3 is CASSLLGQSPTDTQYF. CDR3 in DNA: TGTGCCAGCAGTCTGCTGGGACAGTCCCCCACAGATACGCAGTATTTT.

This clonotype was detected ten times or more. The V and J genes are TRBV25-1 and TRBJ2-1, with D unclear. Germline V gives CDR1 MGHDK, CDR2 SYGVNS. The CDR3 runs 14 residues. Trimming left V 3 bases short and J 8 bases short, with 14 bases between. In DNA form, the CDR3 reads TGTGCCAGCAGTGATACTTCCTTGGGCCATGAGCAGTTCTTC. Encoded protein: CASSDTSLGHEQFF.

This chain joins TRBV20-1 and TRBJ1-1; possibly TRBD1 for D (5 bases). The CDR3 contains 12 residues. V lost 7 bases and J 1 base, leaving 10 bases between the germline ends. CDR1 is DFQATT and CDR2 is SNEGSKA in the germline V gene (reference sequence). CDR3 protein: CSVPGPNTEAFF. Here the CDR3 DNA reads TGCAGTGTACCGGGGCCGAACACTGAAGCTTTCTTT.

V and J are TRBV12-3 or TRBV12-4 and TRBJ1-2, with unresolved D. The CDR3 has 13 amino acids. Trimming left V 5 bases short and J 2 bases short, with 9 bases between. This CDR3 is CASSRKENYGYTF. DNA of the CDR3: TGTGCCAGCAGTCGCAAAGAAAACTATGGCTACACCTTC.

CDR3 region: CASSPRQGTNQPQHF. The CDR3 bases are TGTGCCAGCAGCCCAAGACAGGGCACCAATCAGCCCCAGCATTTT. This chain uses TRBV7-2 with TRBJ1-5, with 7 bases that match TRBD1. The CDR3 sequence is 15 residues long. V was pared by 5 bases and J by 3 bases, with 7 bases of the junction left unmatched. Germline V gene sequence: CDR1 SGHTA, CDR2 FQGNSA. Looking up the rest from reference TRBV7-2 and TRBJ1-5 gives the full variable domain: GAGVSQSPSNKVTEKGKDVELRCDPISGHTALYWYRQSLGQGLEFLIYFQGNSAPDKSGLPSDRFSAERTGGSVSTLTIQRTQQEDSAVYLCASSPRQGTNQPQHFGDGTRLSIL.

In this sample, this clonotype turned up many times. The V call is TRBV9, the J call TRBJ2-6; D perhaps matches TRBD1 (6 bases). The CDR3 spans 16 residues. The germline V gene has CDR1 SGDLS and CDR2 YYNGEE. V lost 3 bases and J lost 0, with 10 bases in between. The CDR3 nucleotides are TGTGCCAGCAGCGCACAGGGTTTCTCTGGGGCCAACGTCCTGACTTTC. It is translated as CASSAQGFSGANVLTF.

The rearrangement joins TRBV6-5 to TRBJ2-6, with TRBD1 identical over 8 bases. The CDR3 extends over 18 amino acids. The V gene end was trimmed by 0 bases and the J gene end by 1 base; junction bases not matched to a gene: 5. In germline, CDR1 is MNHEY, CDR2 SVGAGI. CDR3 loop: CASSYSSRGLSGANVLTF. Written as DNA, the CDR3 is TGTGCCAGCAGTTACTCGAGCAGGGGGCTGTCTGGGGCCAACGTCCTGACTTTC.

The gene calls are TRBV3-1 and TRBJ1-5; TRBD1 matches 7 bases. Germline values: CDR1 LGHDT, CDR2 YNNKEL (reference sequence). The trim removed 2 bases at V and 6 bases at J, leaving 4 bases unmatched. There are 14 residues in the CDR3. The CDR3 nucleotides are TGTGCCAGCAGCCAACCCCAGGGGGGTCAGCCCCAGCATTTT. Translated: CASSQPQGGQPQHF.

The chain links TRBV27 to TRBJ2-4; a possible D gene is TRBD1 (5 bases). This CDR3 comprises 13 residues. Germline loops: CDR1 MNHEY, CDR2 SMNVEV (reference sequence). Trimming removed 2 bases at V and 10 bases at J, with 12 bases between. The CDR3 protein is CASSLRGLGIQYF. DNA for the CDR3: TGTGCCAGCAGTTTAAGGGGTCTGGGGATTCAGTACTTC.

The chain joins TRBV6-1 to TRBJ2-3; TRBD2 is a possible D gene (5 bases). From germline, CDR1 is MNHNS and CDR2 SASEGT. CDR3 length: 16 amino acids. Trimming removed 6 bases at V and 6 bases at J, with 22 bases between. The CDR3 nucleotides are TGTGCCAGCAGCCTCCAAGAGGGAATGGGCATGGATACGCAGTATTTT. This gives the protein CASSLQEGMGMDTQYF.

This clonotype was counted many times. J is TRBJ2-1 and V is TRBV4-1; a weak D match, TRBD2 (5 bases). V lost 0 bases to trimming and J lost 7 bases, with 13 bases between them. Germline V lookup: CDR1 MGHRA, CDR2 YSYEKL. The CDR3 is 15 amino acids. The CDR3: CASSQERARWNEQFF. CDR3 DNA sequence: TGCGCCAGCAGCCAAGAGCGGGCCCGGTGGAATGAGCAGTTCTTC.

As to this clonotype: It is likely a read error, because the conserved phenylalanine at the end of the CDR3 is missing. Because the CDR3's place on the DNA is in doubt, the DNA is left out and the CDR3 is given as listed by TCRdb. This rearrangement joins TRBV29-1 to TRBJ1-1. Germline V gene data show CDR1 as SQVTM and CDR2 as ANQGSEA. Counting both end residues, the CDR3 totals 10 amino acids. The CDR3 region is CSVTDGEGFL.

The V gene is TRBV12-3 or TRBV12-4, the J gene TRBJ2-3, with D hard to call. The ends were cut back, 6 bases at V and 4 bases at J, with 8 bases in the middle. CDR3 length: 12 residues. CDR3 sequence: CASRFIADTQYF. The CDR3 nucleotides are TGTGCCAGCAGATTCATCGCAGATACGCAGTATTTT.

The chain couples TRBV29-1 to TRBJ1-1, with D possibly matching TRBD1 (6 bases). Looked up from germline, CDR1 is SQVTM and CDR2 is ANQGSEA. The CDR3 runs to 12 residues. Trimming took off 6 bases at V and 7 bases at J, with 15 bases between the two ends. CDR3 sequence reads: CSVQQGQNEAFF. In nucleotides, the CDR3 is TGCAGCGTCCAACAGGGTCAGAATGAAGCTTTCTTT.